Described below is a single TCR beta chain sequence and its context. The data were taken from a study of blood T cell repertoires in COVID-19. The overall study: Both acute and convalescent COVID-19 samples were obtained from the United States, Italy and Spain.

Sequenced by immunoSEQ multiplex PCR; TCRdb stores in-frame clones only, minus some. The profile covers approximately 290,000 clones, with 80% to 95% appearing a single time and 1% to 1.3% taken by the ten largest. This CDR3 is 16 amino acids long. Losses at the gene ends were 4 bases for V and 3 bases for J; bases not matched to a gene: 7. Germline V gene lookup returns CDR1 SGHRS and CDR2 YFSETQ. Those enrolled, adults aged roughly 18 to 89 years, came from about two dozen US areas. Clinical history as reported by participants underpinned cohort assignment. All recovered Cohort 3 donors got two negative PCRs, got clearance, or saw symptom resolution.

The sequenced sample was PBMCs or T cells enriched from blood (not recorded which). V usage is TRBV5-1 and J usage is TRBJ2-2; TRBD1 matches 9 bases. The receptor's source is a woman younger than 45 who had recovered from COVID-19. CDR3 nucleotides: TGCGCCAGCAGCCCATGGACAGGGGTCGACACCGGGGAGCTGTTTTTT. Its translation: CASSPWTGVDTGELFF. Full variable domain (missing parts from reference TRBV5-1 and TRBJ2-2): KAGVTQTPRYLIKTRGQQVTLSCSPISGHRSVSWYQQTPGQGLQFLFEYFSETQRNKGNFPGRFSGRQFSNSRSEMNVSTLELGDSALYLCASSPWTGVDTGELFFGEGSRLTVL.